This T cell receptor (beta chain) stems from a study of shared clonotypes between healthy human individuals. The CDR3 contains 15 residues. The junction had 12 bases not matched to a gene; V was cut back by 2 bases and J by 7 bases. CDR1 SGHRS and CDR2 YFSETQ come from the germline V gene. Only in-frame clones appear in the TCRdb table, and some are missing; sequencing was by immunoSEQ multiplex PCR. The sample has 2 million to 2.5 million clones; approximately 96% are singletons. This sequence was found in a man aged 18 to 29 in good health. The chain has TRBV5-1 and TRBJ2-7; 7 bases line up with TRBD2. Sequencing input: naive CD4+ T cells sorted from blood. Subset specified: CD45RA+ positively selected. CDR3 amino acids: CASSFFDPLGGEQYF. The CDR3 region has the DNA TGCGCCAGCAGCTTCTTCGACCCTCTGGGGGGGGAGCAGTACTTC. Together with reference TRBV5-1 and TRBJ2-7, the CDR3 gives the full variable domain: KAGVTQTPRYLIKTRGQQVTLSCSPISGHRSVSWYQQTPGQGLQFLFEYFSETQRNKGNFPGRFSGRQFSNSRSEMNVSTLELGDSALYLCASSFFDPLGGEQYFGPGTRLTVT.